This entry lists 16 T cell receptor beta chains sequenced from one sample in a study of blood T cell repertoires in COVID-19 (dated by TCRdb to 2018 to 2021). Libraries came from the immunoSEQ multiplex PCR assay. The immuneACCESS repertoire file appears here via TCRdb, limited to in-frame rearrangements. These files lack a portion of the clones; in checked studies, under half of the deficit traces to unresolved V genes, and the cause of the others is not known. Present in this sample are nearly 200,000 clones, around four fifths of which were seen just once. 0.95% of the sample is taken by the ten largest. Sequencing input: peripheral blood. These receptors originate from a man between 60 and 75 years old with COVID-19, enrolled during active disease.

The gene calls are TRBV7-2 and TRBJ2-1; TRBD1 agrees at 8 bases. The junction had 5 bases not matched to a gene; V was cut back by 6 bases and J by 7 bases. CDR1 SGHTA and CDR2 FQGNSA come from the germline V gene. This CDR3 contains 13 residues. This CDR3 reads CASSRQGKNEQFF. The CDR3 coding sequence is TGTGCCAGCAGTAGACAGGGGAAAAATGAGCAGTTCTTC.

This chain uses TRBV5-1 with TRBJ2-3; TRBD2 might be the D (6 bases). Germline CDR1 and CDR2: SGHRS and YFSETQ. V was cut by 4 bases and J by 5 bases, with 17 bases left in between. The CDR3 length is 15 residues. The CDR3 DNA is TGCGCCAGCAGCGGCGGGCGGGGAACTGGAGATACGCAGTATTTT. This translates into CASSGGRGTGDTQYF.

The chain recombines TRBV27 with TRBJ1-1, with D hard to call. V was clipped by 7 bases and J by 8 bases, with 11 bases between them. The germline V gene has CDR1 MNHEY and CDR2 SMNVEV (reference sequence). This CDR3 contains 11 residues. The CDR3 DNA follows: TGTGCCAGCATCGAGGGAGCCGAAGCTTTCTTT. Residues: CASIEGAEAFF.

The chain links TRBV5-1 to TRBJ1-6; no clear D. CDR3 length: 15 amino acids. Trimming shortened V by 0 bases and J by 5 bases, and 9 bases separated the two germline ends. From germline, CDR1 is SGHRS and CDR2 YFSETQ. The CDR3 DNA follows: TGCGCCAGCAGCTTGGCCACGGGAAATAATTCACCCCTCCACTTT. Its protein is CASSLATGNNSPLHF.

This chain links TRBV2 with TRBJ2-2; weak D call: TRBD1 (6 bases). Trimming left V 3 bases short and J 4 bases short, with 12 bases between. Germline V lookup: CDR1 SNHLY, CDR2 FYNNEI. The CDR3 contains 15 residues. CDR3 bases: TGTGCCAGCAGTGAGGGCGACAGGCCCACCGGGGAGCTGTTTTTT. It translates to CASSEGDRPTGELFF.

V usage is TRBV19 and J usage is TRBJ2-1; the D is unclear. The CDR3 contains 15 residues. The ends were cut back, 1 base at V and 0 bases at J, with 7 bases in the middle. Germline V gene lookup returns CDR1 LNHDA and CDR2 SQIVND (reference sequence). The CDR3 loop is CASSIAGISYNEQFF. CDR3 sequence (DNA): TGTGCCAGTAGTATAGCAGGTATCTCCTACAATGAGCAGTTCTTC.

The rearrangement joins TRBV7-9 to TRBJ1-4; no reliable D call. This CDR3 is built from 13 residues. The V gene lost 5 bases and the J gene lost 6 bases, with 10 bases spanning the gap. Germline V gene lookup returns CDR1 SEHNR and CDR2 FQNEAQ (reference sequence). CDR3 nucleotide sequence: TGTGCCAGCAGCCCGGTTATTGATGAAAAACTGTTTTTT. Residues: CASSPVIDEKLFF.

This chain joins TRBV5-6 and TRBJ2-5; D unclear. V was cut by 3 bases and J by 0 bases, with 9 bases left in between. This CDR3 has 14 residues. From germline, CDR1 is SGHDT and CDR2 YYEEEE. The CDR3 spells CASSSLAYQETQYF. DNA of the CDR3: TGTGCCAGCAGCTCCCTGGCCTACCAAGAGACCCAGTACTTC.

This chain connects TRBV6-5 to TRBJ1-1; 7 bases are a match to TRBD1. Germline V gene sequence: CDR1 MNHEY, CDR2 SVGAGI. The CDR3 runs to 14 residues. V was pared by 7 bases and J by 5 bases, with 10 bases of the junction left unmatched. Here the CDR3 DNA reads TGTGCCAGCAAGCTCCCCCAGGGGGTGACTGAAGCTTTCTTT. This codes for CASKLPQGVTEAFF.

V is TRBV10-3 and J is TRBJ2-1, with 11 bases lining up with TRBD1. In germline, CDR1 is ENHRY, CDR2 SYGVKD. J was trimmed by 8 bases and V by 4 bases; bases with no gene match: 10. The CDR3 runs to 16 residues. As DNA, the CDR3 is TGTGCCATCAGTGGCCTAGGGACAGGGGGAGTGGATGAGCAGTTCTTC. It is translated as CAISGLGTGGVDEQFF.

The genes are TRBV6-2 or TRBV6-3 and TRBJ2-1, with unresolved D. V shed 6 bases and J shed 4 bases, with 16 bases lying between them. CDR1 MNHEY and CDR2 SVGEGT come from the germline V gene. CDR3 length: 15 residues. As DNA, the CDR3 is TGTGCCAGCAGCAAAGGTACTGCGGAATACAATGAGCAGTTCTTC. Translation gives CASSKGTAEYNEQFF.

The chain combines TRBV6-6 with TRBJ2-7, with 10 bases fitting TRBD2. Germline loops: CDR1 MNHNY, CDR2 SVGAGI (reference sequence). Germline trimming cut 4 bases from V and 3 bases from J; bases unmatched to any gene: 3. The CDR3 length is 14 residues. As DNA, the CDR3 is TGTGCCAGCAGTTCCGGGACTAGCGTCTACGAGCAGTACTTC. Residues: CASSSGTSVYEQYF.

The chain couples TRBV23-1 to TRBJ1-6; 8 positions match TRBD1. TRBV23-1 has ORF status, its function being uncertain. V gave up 0 bases and J gave up 14 bases; unmatched junction bases: 15. The CDR3 is 17 residues long. The CDR3 region has the DNA TGCGCCAGCAGTCAATCGCCGCGGGGGACAGGCCCGGGGGCCCTCCACTTT. Translation: CASSQSPRGTGPGALHF.

The chain uses TRBV4-2 and TRBJ1-2; D gene unclear. The V gene's germline CDR1 is LGHNA and CDR2 YNFKEQ. V was shortened by 4 bases and J by 5 bases, with 17 bases between the two germline ends. This CDR3 region has 15 residues. As DNA, the CDR3 is TGTGCCAGCAGCCTTGAGAAGGCAGTCGGGTATGGCTACACCTTC. This gives the protein CASSLEKAVGYGYTF.

V gene TRBV4-3 combines with J gene TRBJ2-7; 8 bases fit TRBD1. The germline gives CDR1 LGHNA, CDR2 YSLEER. The CDR3 runs 15 residues. Unmatched junction bases numbered 9, after V lost 1 base and J lost 7 bases. CDR3 in amino acids: CASSQASGQAGEQYF. In DNA form, the CDR3 reads TGCGCCAGCAGCCAAGCCTCGGGACAGGCGGGGGAGCAGTACTTC.

The rearrangement joins TRBV7-9 to TRBJ1-1, with TRBD1 matching over 10 bases. Per the germline V gene, CDR1 is SEHNR and CDR2 is FQNEAQ (reference sequence). The V gene end was trimmed by 5 bases and the J gene end by 1 base; junction bases not matched to a gene: 4. This CDR3 is built from 15 residues. CDR3 DNA sequence: TGTGCCAGCAGCCCTAGACAGGGGGCGAACACTGAAGCTTTCTTT. Encoded protein: CASSPRQGANTEAFF.